This TCR beta chain derives from a study of cytomegalovirus exposure and HLA in healthy donors (dated 2017 in TCRdb). As for the study more broadly: A later analysis indicated that the 120 or so validation repertoires were generated on the platform also employed for the approximately 670 repertoires of the first cohort. The aim of the study was to test whether cataloging public T cell receptors could identify signatures of past pathogen exposure. In addition to the first cohort of approximately 670 subjects, a separate validation cohort of approximately 130 different subjects was used. To predict cytomegalovirus infection status, the study combined high-throughput TCR immunosequencing, statistical association of individual TCRs with disease status, and machine learning. Overall results and qualifications from the work: The study listed 170 or so TCR beta chains as associated with cytomegalovirus. A later analysis had no HLA typing for the validation cohort, so co-occurrence there was scored across all 110 or so repertoires. The authors suggested that the approach could potentially be generalized to other disease states and immunological phenotypes. Most TCR sequences were observed very rarely across donors, whereas some public TCRs were present in many individuals. A few of the identified cytomegalovirus-associated TCR beta chains were confirmed in vitro to be specific for cytomegalovirus antigens. The classifier was reported to diagnose cytomegalovirus status with high specificity and sensitivity in both the original cohort and the validation cohort. In a later analysis, TCRs clustered in the first cohort were found to also tend to co-occur in the roughly 110 validation repertoires, with around 94% of cluster scores above 0.

The library was generated by the immunoSEQ multiplex PCR assay. The paper's processing steps were these. To diagnose cytomegalovirus status from the catalog of TCR beta chain sequences, a statistical classification framework was built. Drawn from immuneACCESS, this table holds only the in-frame rearrangements with V and J called that TCRdb kept. Clones are partly lost; checked studies trace under half to an unresolved V gene and leave the rest unexplained. Clone size and the V and J calls come from that table; the DNA yielded D and trimming. In this sample the table shows roughly 300,000 clones, approximately 90% of which occur a single time. Of the sample, 0.84% is held by the ten largest clones. Donors formed part of the validation cohort, which comprised 120 or so subjects and was distinct from the first cohort of 550 to 850 subjects. This clone occurred a few times. The antigen it recognizes is unknown. No clone much larger than this one lies a single base away; base qualities are absent.

Trimming costs V 2 bases and J 10 bases, and their ends lie 6 bases apart. CDR1 is given as MGHDK and CDR2 as SYGVNS, both from the germline V gene. The CDR3 covers 11 residues, taking in both the cysteine and the phenylalanine. This entry keeps only the CDR3 DNA: 33 bases, framed from base 1. The source is a woman between 18 and 29 years old in good health and CMV-seronegative. Sequenced: PBMCs. The receptor chain draws on TRBV25-1 and TRBJ2-1; no D gene can be assigned with confidence. Read as DNA, the sequence is TGTGCCAGCAGTGAAATTACAGAGCAGTTCTTC. The resulting protein is CASSEITEQFF.